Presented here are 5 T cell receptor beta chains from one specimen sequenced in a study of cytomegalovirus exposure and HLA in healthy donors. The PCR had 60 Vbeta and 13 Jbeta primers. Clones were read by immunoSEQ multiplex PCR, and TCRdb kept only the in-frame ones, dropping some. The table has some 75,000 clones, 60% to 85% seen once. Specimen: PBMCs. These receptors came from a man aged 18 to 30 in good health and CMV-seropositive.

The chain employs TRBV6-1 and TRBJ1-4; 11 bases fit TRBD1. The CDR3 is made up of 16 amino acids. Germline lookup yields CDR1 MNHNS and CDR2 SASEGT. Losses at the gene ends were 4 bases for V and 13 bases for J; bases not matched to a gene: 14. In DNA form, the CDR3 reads TGTGCCAGCAGTGTAGACGGGACAGGGGGATTCATGAGACTGTTTTTT. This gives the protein CASSVDGTGGFMRLFF.

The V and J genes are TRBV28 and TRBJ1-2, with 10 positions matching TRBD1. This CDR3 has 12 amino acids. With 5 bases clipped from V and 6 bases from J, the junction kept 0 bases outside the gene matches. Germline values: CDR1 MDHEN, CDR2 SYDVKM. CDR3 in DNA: TGTGCCAGCAGTGGGACAGGGGATGGCTACACCTTC. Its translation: CASSGTGDGYTF.

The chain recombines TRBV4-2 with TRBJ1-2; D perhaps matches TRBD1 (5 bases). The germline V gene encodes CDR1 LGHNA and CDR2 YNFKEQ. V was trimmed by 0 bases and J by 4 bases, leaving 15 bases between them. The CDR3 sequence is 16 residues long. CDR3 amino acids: CASSQDSRTPVYGYTF. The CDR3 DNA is TGTGCCAGCAGCCAAGATTCGAGGACACCGGTCTATGGCTACACCTTC.

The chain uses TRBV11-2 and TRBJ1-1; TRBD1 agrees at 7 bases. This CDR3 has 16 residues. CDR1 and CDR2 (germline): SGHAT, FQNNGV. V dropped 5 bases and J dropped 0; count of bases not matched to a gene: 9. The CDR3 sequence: CASSEGQGGMNTEAFF. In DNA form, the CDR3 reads TGTGCCAGCAGCGAGGGGCAGGGGGGTATGAACACTGAAGCTTTCTTT.

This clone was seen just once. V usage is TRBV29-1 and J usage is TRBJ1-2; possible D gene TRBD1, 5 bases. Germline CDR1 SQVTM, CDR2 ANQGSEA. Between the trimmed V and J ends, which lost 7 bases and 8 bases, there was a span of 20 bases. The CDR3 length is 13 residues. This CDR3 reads CSAAGLTAWGYTF. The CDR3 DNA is TGCAGCGCCGCGGGGCTCACGGCGTGGGGCTACACCTTC.